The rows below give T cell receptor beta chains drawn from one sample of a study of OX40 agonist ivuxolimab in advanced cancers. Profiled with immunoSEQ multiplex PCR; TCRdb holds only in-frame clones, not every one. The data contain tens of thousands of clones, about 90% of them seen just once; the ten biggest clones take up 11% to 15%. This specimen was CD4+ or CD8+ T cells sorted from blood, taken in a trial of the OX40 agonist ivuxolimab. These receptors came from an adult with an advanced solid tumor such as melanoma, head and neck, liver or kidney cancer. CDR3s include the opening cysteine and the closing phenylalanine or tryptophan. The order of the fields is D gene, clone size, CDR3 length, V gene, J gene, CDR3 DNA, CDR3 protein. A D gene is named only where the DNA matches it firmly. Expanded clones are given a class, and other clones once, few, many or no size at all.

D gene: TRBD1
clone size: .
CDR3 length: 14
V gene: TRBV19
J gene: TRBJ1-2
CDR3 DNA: TGTGCCAGTAGTATCTCCAGGGGGGACTATGGCTACACCTTC
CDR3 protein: CASSISRGDYGYTF

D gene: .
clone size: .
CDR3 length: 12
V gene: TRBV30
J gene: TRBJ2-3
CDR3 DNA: TGTGCCTGGAGTAGAAGGGCAGATACGCAGTATTTT
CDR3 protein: CAWSRRADTQYF

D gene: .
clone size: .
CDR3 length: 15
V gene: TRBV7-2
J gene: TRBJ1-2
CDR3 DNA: TGTGCTAGCAAGGAGGGGGGCGCAGGGAGTTCTGGCTACACCTTC
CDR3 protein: CASKEGGAGSSGYTF

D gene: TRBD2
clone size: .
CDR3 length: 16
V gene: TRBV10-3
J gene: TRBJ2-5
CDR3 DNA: TGTGCCATCAGTGTACTAGCGGGGGCGCAACAAGAGACCCAGTACTTC
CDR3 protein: CAISVLAGAQQETQYF

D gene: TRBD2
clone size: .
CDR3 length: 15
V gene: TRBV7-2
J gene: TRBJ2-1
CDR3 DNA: TGTGCCAGCAGCTCACTAGCGGGATTTTACAATGAGCAGTTCTTC
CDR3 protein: CASSSLAGFYNEQFF

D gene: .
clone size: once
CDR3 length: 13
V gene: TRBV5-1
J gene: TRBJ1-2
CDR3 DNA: TGCGCCAGCAGCTTGGGGGCAGCCGATGGCTACACCTTC
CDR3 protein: CASSLGAADGYTF

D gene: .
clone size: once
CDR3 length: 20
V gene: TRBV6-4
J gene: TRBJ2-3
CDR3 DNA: TGTGCCAGCAGGGGGCGGCCTTCCGACCGAGCACATAGAGCCACAGATACGCAGTATTTT
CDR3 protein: CASRGRPSDRAHRATDTQYF

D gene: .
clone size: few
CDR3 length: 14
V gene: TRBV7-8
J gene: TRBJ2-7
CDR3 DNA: TGTGCCAGCAGCCCCCAGGGAGCGGCCTACGAGCAGTACTTC
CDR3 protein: CASSPQGAAYEQYF

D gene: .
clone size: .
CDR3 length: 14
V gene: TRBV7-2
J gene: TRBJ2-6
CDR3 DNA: TGTGCCAGCAGCTTAATTAGTGGGGCCAACGTCCTGACTTTC
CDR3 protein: CASSLISGANVLTF

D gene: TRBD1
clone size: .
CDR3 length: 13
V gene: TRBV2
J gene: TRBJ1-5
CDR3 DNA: TGTGCCAGCTTAGGACAGGAGAATCAGCCCCAGCATTTT
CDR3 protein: CASLGQENQPQHF

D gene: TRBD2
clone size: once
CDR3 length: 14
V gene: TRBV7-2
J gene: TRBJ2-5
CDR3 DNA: TGTGCCAGCAGCCAGGGCGACACTAGCGGGGCCCAGTACTTC
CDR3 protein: CASSQGDTSGAQYF

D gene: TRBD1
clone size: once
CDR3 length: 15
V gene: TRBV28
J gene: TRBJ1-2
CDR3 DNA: TGTGCCAGCAGGTACGGAGACAGGGTTGGCTATGGCTACACCTTC
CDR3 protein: CASRYGDRVGYGYTF

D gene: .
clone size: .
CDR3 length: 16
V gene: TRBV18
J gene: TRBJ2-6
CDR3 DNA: TGTGCCAGCTCACCATACCCTTCTTCTGGGGCCAACGTCCTGACTTTC
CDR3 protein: CASSPYPSSGANVLTF

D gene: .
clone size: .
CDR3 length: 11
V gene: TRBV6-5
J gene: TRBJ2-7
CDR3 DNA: TGTGCCAGCAGTGCGAACTACGAGCAGTACTTC
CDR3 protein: CASSANYEQYF

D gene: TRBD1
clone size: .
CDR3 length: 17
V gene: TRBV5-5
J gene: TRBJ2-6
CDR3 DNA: TGTGCCAGCAGGGAGACACCGACAGGGACCGGGGCCAACGTCCTGACTTTC
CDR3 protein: CASRETPTGTGANVLTF

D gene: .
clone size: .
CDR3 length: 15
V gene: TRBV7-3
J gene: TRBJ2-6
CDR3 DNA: TGTGCCAGCAGATCTGACATTACTGGGGCCAACGTCCTGACTTTC
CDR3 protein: CASRSDITGANVLTF

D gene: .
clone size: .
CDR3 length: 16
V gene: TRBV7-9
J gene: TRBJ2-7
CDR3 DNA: TGTGCCAGCAGCTCCGACCTTGTTCTCACCCACTACGAGCAGTACTTC
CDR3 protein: CASSSDLVLTHYEQYF

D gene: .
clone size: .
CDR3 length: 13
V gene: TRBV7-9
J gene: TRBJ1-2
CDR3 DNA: TGTGCCAGCAGCCAACAGGGCCCCGGAGGCTACACCTTC
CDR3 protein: CASSQQGPGGYTF

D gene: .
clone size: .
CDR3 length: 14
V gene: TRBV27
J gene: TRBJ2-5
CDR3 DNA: TGTGCCAGCAGTTCTAGGTCCCTTCAAGAGACCCAGTACTTC
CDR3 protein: CASSSRSLQETQYF

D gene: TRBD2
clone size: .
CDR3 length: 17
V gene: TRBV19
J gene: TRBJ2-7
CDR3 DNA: TGTGCCAGTAGTTTCGGACTAGCGGGGATGGCCGACTACGAGCAGTACTTC
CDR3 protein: CASSFGLAGMADYEQYF

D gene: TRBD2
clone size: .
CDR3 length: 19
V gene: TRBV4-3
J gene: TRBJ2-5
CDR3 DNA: TGCGCCAGCAGCCAAGATATAGGGCTAGCGGGAGGACGTCAAGAGACCCAGTACTTC
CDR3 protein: CASSQDIGLAGGRQETQYF

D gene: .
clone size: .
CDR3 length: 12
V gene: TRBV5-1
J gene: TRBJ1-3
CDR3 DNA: TGCGCCAGCAGCCGGTGGGGGGACACCATATATTTT
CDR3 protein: CASSRWGDTIYF

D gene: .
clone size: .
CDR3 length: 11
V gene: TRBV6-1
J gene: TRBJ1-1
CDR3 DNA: TGTGCCAGCAAAGTGGGGCGGGAAGCTTTCTTT
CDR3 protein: CASKVGREAFF

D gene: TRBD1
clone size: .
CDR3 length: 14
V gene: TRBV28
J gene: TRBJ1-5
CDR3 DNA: TGTGCCAGCAGTCTGACAGGGTTGCATCAGCCCCAGCATTTT
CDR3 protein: CASSLTGLHQPQHF

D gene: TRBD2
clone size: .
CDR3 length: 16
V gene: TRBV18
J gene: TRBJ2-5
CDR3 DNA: TGTGCCAGCTCACCACTACTAGCGGGAGTGAAGGAGACCCAGTACTTC
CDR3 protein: CASSPLLAGVKETQYF

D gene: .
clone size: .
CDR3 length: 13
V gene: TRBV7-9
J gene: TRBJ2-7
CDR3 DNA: TGTGCCAGCAGCTCCCCTAGCTTCCACGAGCAGTACTTC
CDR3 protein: CASSSPSFHEQYF

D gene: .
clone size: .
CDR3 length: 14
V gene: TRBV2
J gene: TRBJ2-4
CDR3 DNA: TGTGCCAGCAGTGAAGCTGTGTCCAAAAACATTCAGTACTTC
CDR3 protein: CASSEAVSKNIQYF

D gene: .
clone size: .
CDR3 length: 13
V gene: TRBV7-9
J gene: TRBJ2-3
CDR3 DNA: TGTGCCAGCAGCTTCTCCCGCGTTTTTACGCAGTATTTT
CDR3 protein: CASSFSRVFTQYF

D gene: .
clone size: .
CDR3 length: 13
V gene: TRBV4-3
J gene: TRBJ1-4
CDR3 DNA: TGCGCCAGCAGCCAAGAGGAGAATGAAAAACTGTTTTTT
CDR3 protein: CASSQEENEKLFF

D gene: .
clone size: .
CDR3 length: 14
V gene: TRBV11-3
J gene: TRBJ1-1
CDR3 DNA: TGTGCCAGCAACCTCGGGGCTGGGAACGGTGAAGCTTTCTTT
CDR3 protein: CASNLGAGNGEAFF

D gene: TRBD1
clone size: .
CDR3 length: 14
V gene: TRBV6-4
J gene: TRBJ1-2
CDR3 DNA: TGTGCCAGCAGTGCCAGCCAGGGGGACTATGGCTACACCTTC
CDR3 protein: CASSASQGDYGYTF

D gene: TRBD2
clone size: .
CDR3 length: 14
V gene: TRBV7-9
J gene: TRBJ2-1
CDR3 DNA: TGTGCCAGCAGCCTGACTAGCGGGAGCGATGAGCAGTTCTTC
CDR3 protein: CASSLTSGSDEQFF

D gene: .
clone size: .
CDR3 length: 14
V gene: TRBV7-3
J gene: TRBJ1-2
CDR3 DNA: TGTGCCAGCAGCTTATCCCCGGGACTCTACGGCTACACCTTC
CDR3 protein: CASSLSPGLYGYTF

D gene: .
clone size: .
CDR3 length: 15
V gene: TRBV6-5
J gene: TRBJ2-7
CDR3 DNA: TGTGCCAGCAGTCTAGTCCGGCAGTCCGAGTACGAGCAGTACTTC
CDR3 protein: CASSLVRQSEYEQYF

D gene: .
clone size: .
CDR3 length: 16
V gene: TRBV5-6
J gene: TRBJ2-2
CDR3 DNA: TGTGCCAGCAGCTTCGGGCCGCATCAGAACACCGGGGAGCTGTTTTTT
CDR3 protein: CASSFGPHQNTGELFF

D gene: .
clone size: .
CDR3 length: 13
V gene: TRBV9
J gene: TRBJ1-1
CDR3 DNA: TGTGCCAGCAGCGTATCTGCTGACACTGAAGCTTTCTTT
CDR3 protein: CASSVSADTEAFF